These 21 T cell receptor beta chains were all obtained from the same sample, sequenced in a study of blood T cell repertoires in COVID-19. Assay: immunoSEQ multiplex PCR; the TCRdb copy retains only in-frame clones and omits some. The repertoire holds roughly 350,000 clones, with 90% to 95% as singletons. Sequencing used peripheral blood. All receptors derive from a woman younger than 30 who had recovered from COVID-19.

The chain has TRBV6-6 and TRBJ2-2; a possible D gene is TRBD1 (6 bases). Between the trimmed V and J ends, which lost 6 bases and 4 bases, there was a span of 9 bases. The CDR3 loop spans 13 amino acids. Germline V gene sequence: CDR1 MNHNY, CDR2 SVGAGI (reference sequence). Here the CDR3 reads CASRDSPTGELFF. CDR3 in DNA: TGTGCCAGCAGGGACAGTCCCACCGGGGAGCTGTTTTTT.

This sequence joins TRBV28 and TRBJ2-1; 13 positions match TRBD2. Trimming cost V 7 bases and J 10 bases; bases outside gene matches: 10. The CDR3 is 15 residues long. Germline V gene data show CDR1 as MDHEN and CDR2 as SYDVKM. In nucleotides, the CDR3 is TGTGCCAGCACTCAACTAGCGGGAGGGCCGGGAGAGCAGTTCTTC. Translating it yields CASTQLAGGPGEQFF.

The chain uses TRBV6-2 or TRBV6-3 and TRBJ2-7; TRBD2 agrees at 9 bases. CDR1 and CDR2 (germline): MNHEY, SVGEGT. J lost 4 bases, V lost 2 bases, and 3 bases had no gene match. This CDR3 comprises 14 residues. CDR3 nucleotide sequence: TGTGCCAGCAGTTACGCTAGCGGGAATTACGAGCAGTACGTC. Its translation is CASSYASGNYEQYV.

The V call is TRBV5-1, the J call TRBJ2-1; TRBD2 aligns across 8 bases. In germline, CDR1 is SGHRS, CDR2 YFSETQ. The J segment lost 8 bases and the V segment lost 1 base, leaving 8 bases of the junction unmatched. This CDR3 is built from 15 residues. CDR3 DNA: TGCGCCAGCAGCTTGTTATTGAGCGGGAGCGATGAGCAGTTCTTC. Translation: CASSLLLSGSDEQFF. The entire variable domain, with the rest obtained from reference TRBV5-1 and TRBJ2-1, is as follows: KAGVTQTPRYLIKTRGQQVTLSCSPISGHRSVSWYQQTPGQGLQFLFEYFSETQRNKGNFPGRFSGRQFSNSRSEMNVSTLELGDSALYLCASSLLLSGSDEQFFGPGTRLTVL.

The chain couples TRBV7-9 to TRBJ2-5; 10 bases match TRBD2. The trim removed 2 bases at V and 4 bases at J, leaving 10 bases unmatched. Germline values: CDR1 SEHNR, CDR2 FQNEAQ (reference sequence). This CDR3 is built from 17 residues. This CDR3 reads CASSLFPELAGTETQYF. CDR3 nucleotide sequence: TGTGCCAGCAGCTTATTTCCCGAACTAGCGGGAACAGAGACCCAGTACTTC.

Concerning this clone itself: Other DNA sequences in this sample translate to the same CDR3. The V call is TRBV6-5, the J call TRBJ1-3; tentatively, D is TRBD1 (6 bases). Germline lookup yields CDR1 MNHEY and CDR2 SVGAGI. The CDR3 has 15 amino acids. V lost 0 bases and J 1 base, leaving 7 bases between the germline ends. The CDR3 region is CASSYSTGSGNTIYF. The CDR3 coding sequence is TGTGCCAGCAGTTACTCCACAGGGTCTGGAAACACCATATATTTT.

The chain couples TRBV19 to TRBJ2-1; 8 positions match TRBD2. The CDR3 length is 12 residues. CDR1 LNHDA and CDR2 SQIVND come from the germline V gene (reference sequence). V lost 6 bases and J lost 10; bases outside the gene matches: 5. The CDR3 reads CASRGLGSEQFF. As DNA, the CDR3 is TGTGCCAGTAGGGGACTAGGCAGCGAGCAGTTCTTC.

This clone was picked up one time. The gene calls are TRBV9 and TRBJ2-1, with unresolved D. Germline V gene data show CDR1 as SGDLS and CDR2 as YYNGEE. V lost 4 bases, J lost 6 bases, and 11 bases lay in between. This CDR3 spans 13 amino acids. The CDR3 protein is CASSTFARNEQFF. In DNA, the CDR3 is TGTGCCAGCAGCACTTTCGCACGCAATGAGCAGTTCTTC.

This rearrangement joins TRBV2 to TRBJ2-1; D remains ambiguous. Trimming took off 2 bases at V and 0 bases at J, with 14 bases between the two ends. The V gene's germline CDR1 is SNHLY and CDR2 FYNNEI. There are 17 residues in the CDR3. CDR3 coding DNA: TGTGCCAGCAGTGAAACCCCTCCCTTGAGCTCCTACAATGAGCAGTTCTTC. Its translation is CASSETPPLSSYNEQFF.

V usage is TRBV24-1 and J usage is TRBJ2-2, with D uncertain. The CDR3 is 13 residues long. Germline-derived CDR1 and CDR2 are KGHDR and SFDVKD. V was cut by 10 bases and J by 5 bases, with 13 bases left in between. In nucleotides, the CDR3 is TGTGCCACAGCCCAAACCGCGACCGGGGAGCTGTTTTTT. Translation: CATAQTATGELFF.

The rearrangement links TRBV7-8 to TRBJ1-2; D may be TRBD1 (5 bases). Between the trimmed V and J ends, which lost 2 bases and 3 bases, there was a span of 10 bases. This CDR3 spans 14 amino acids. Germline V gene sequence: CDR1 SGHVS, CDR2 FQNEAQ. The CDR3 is CASSLMLTDYGYTF. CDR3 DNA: TGTGCCAGCAGCTTAATGCTGACAGACTATGGCTACACCTTC.

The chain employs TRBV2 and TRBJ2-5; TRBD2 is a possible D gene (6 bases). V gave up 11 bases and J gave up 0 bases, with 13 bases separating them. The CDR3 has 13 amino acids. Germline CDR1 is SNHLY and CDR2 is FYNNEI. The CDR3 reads CAGGTAYQETQYF. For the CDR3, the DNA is TGTGCCGGCGGGACGGCGTACCAAGAGACCCAGTACTTC.

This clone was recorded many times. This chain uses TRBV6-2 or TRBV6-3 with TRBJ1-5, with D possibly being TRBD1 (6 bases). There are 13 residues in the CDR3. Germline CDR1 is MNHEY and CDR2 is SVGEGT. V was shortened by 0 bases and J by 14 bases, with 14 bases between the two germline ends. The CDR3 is CASSYSDSHEEHF. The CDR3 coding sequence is TGTGCCAGCAGTTACTCGGACAGCCACGAAGAGCATTTT.

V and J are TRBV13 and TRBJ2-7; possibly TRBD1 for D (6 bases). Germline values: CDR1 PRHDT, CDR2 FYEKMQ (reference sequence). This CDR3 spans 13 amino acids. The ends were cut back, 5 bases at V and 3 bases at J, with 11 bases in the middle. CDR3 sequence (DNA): TGTGCCAGCAGCCGCATGGACAGCTACGAGCAGTACGTC. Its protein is CASSRMDSYEQYV.

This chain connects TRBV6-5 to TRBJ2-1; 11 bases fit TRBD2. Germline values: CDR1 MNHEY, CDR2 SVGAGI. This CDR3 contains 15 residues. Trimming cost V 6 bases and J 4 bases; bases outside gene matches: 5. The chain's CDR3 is CASSSGLAVYNEQFF. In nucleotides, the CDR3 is TGTGCCAGCAGCTCGGGACTAGCGGTATACAATGAGCAGTTCTTC.

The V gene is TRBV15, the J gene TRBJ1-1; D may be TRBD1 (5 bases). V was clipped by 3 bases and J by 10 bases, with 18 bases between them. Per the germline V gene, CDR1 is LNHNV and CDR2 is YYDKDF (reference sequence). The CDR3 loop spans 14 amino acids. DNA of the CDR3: TGTGCCACCAGCAGTTTGCCGCCGACAGTTAGAGCTTTCTTT. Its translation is CATSSLPPTVRAFF.

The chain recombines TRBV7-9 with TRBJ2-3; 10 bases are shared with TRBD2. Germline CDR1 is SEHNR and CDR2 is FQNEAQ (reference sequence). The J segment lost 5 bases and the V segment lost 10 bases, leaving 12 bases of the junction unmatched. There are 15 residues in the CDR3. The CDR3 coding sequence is TGTGCCACCGGAAGGCTAGCGGGAGTTGGAGATACGCAGTATTTT. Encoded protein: CATGRLAGVGDTQYF.

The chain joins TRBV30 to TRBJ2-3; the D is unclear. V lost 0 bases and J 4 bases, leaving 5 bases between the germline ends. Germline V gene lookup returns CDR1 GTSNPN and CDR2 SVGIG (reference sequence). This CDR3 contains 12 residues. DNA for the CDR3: TGTGCCTGGAGTGTCGTAGCAGATACGCAGTATTTT. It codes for CAWSVVADTQYF.

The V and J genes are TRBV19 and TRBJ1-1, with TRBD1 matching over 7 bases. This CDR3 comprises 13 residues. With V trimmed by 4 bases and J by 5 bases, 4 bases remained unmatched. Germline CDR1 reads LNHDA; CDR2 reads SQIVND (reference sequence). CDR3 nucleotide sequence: TGTGCCAGTAGTAACAGGGGAGGAACTGAAGCTTTCTTT. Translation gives CASSNRGGTEAFF.

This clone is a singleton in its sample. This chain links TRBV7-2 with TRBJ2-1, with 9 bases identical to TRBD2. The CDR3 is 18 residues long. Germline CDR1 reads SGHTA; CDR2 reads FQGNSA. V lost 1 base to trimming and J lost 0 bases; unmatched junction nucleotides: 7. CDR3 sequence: CASSLGGRADFSYNEQFF. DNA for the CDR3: TGTGCCAGCAGCTTAGGCGGGAGGGCCGACTTCTCCTACAATGAGCAGTTCTTC.

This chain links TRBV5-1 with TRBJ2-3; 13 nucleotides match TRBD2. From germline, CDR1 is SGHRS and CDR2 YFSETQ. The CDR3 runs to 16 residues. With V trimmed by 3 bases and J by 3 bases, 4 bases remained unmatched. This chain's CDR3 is CASSSTSGRVTDTQYF. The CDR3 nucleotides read TGCGCCAGCAGCTCTACTAGCGGGAGGGTGACAGATACGCAGTATTTT.